A single sample is the source of the 19 T cell receptor beta chains below, sequenced in a study of T-cell reconstitution after alpha-beta-depleted transplantation in children. Unique molecular identifiers were incorporated into the prepared TCRbeta library. TCRdb itself ran the PCR reads through MiXCR, one entry per CDR3 protein. This sample has roughly 180,000 distinct CDR3 sequences; less than 15% occur once, and the top ten carry about 12%. The starting material was PBMCs from the stem cell graft donor, obtained from the stem cell graft. These receptors were collected from a human donor who donated a stem cell graft to a child with acute lymphoblastic leukemia.

This clonotype was counted only a few times. The chain joins TRBV20-1 to TRBJ2-1; TRBD1 matches 11 bases. CDR3 length: 16 residues. CDR1 is DFQATT and CDR2 is SNEGSKA in the germline V gene (reference sequence). Unmatched junction bases numbered 7, after V lost 6 bases and J lost 0 bases. CDR3 region: CSAETGTGGSYNEQFF. The CDR3 DNA sequence: TGCAGTGCGGAAACCGGGACAGGGGGCTCCTACAATGAGCAGTTCTTC.

This clonotype was found a few times. The V and J genes are TRBV29-1 and TRBJ1-2; unclear D gene. Between the trimmed V and J ends, which lost 7 bases and 5 bases, there was a span of 17 bases. Germline CDR1 and CDR2: SQVTM and ANQGSEA. The CDR3 contains 13 residues. The CDR3 loop is CSARHGLNYGYTF. The CDR3 nucleotides are TGCAGCGCCCGACATGGGCTAAATTATGGCTACACCTTC.

This clonotype was counted ten times or more. J is TRBJ2-2 and V is TRBV5-5; D is unresolved. This CDR3 contains 15 residues. V gave up 3 bases and J gave up 0 bases, with 9 bases separating them. Per the germline V gene, CDR1 is SGHKS and CDR2 is YYEKEE (reference sequence). The CDR3 nucleotides are TGTGCCAGCAGCTCGGTAACCGCGAACACCGGGGAGCTGTTTTTT. Protein: CASSSVTANTGELFF. Using reference TRBV5-5 and TRBJ2-2 for the parts outside the CDR3, the full variable domain is DAGVTQSPTHLIKTRGQQVTLRCSPISGHKSVSWYQQVLGQGPQFIFQYYEKEERGRGNFPDRFSARQFPNYSSELNVNALLLGDSALYLCASSSVTANTGELFFGEGSRLTVL.

The chain carries TRBV20-1 and TRBJ2-7; tentatively, D is TRBD2 (6 bases). The CDR3 consists of 15 residues. CDR1 DFQATT and CDR2 SNEGSKA come from the germline V gene (reference sequence). V lost 5 bases and J 7 bases, leaving 24 bases between the germline ends. CDR3 loop: CSADPMRGTVREQYF. Written as DNA, the CDR3 is TGCAGTGCTGACCCGATGCGGGGTACGGTGCGGGAGCAGTACTTC.

This clonotype was counted many times. The CDR3 protein is CASSLGGFSGGLNTEAFF. Here the CDR3 DNA reads TGTGCCAGCAGTTTAGGTGGTTTTTCCGGGGGTTTGAACACTGAAGCTTTCTTT. The chain is built from TRBV12-3 or TRBV12-4 and TRBJ1-1; possibly TRBD1 for D (5 bases). V was pared by 1 base and J by 0 bases, with 18 bases between. The CDR3 runs to 18 residues.

This clonotype has only a few counts. This chain connects TRBV25-1 to TRBJ1-5, with 7 bases identical to TRBD1. The CDR3 runs to 20 residues. The germline CDR1 and CDR2 sequences are MGHDK and SYGVNS. V lost 4 bases, J lost 0 bases, and 18 bases stayed unmatched. The CDR3 sequence: CASSASPGQKNPDSNQPQHF. The CDR3 DNA reads TGTGCCAGCAGTGCGTCTCCGGGACAGAAAAACCCCGATAGCAATCAGCCCCAGCATTTT. Supplemented by reference TRBV25-1 and TRBJ1-5, the full variable domain reads EADIYQTPRYLVIGTGKKITLECSQTMGHDKMYWYQQDPGMELHLIHYSYGVNSTEKGDLSSESTVSRIRTEHFPLTLESARPSHTSQYLCASSASPGQKNPDSNQPQHFGDGTRLSIL.

This clonotype was seen at least ten times. This rearrangement joins TRBV27 to TRBJ2-7; possibly TRBD2 for D (5 bases). This CDR3 has 14 residues. Per the germline V gene, CDR1 is MNHEY and CDR2 is SMNVEV (reference sequence). The germline V and J ends were trimmed by 3 bases and 2 bases, with 11 bases remaining between them. The CDR3 region is CASSLREIPYEQYF. The CDR3 DNA sequence: TGTGCCAGCAGTTTGAGGGAGATCCCCTACGAGCAGTACTTC.

This clonotype was seen just once. The chain carries TRBV6-2 or TRBV6-3 and TRBJ1-3; 8 bases are a match to TRBD1. The germline gives CDR1 MNHEY, CDR2 SVGEGT. The V and J ends lost 6 bases and 2 bases, in that order; junction bases with no gene match: 3. The CDR3 is 14 amino acids. CDR3 DNA sequence: TGTGCCAGCAGGCGACAGGGGACTGGAAACACCATATATTTT. It yields the protein CASRRQGTGNTIYF.

This clonotype was observed once. It may be a read error: a sequence one base away is much more abundant. The chain employs TRBV29-1 and TRBJ2-1, with D maybe TRBD2 (6 bases). This CDR3 contains 12 residues. Per the germline V gene, CDR1 is SQVTM and CDR2 is ANQGSEA. V lost 4 bases and J lost 12, with 16 bases in between. The CDR3 bases are TGCAGCGTTGTTGGAGGGCGGGATGGGCAGTTCTTC. Translated, it gives CSVVGGRDGQFF.

This clonotype was counted between two and nine times. The chain links TRBV29-1 to TRBJ1-2, with D perhaps TRBD1 (6 bases). With 5 bases removed from V and 5 bases from J, the gap between germline ends came to 15 bases. There are 13 residues in the CDR3. Germline CDR1 SQVTM, CDR2 ANQGSEA. The CDR3 DNA follows: TGCAGCGTTCCTCTCAGGGGAGTTTATGGCTACACCTTC. This translates into CSVPLRGVYGYTF.

This clonotype showed up many times. The V call is TRBV29-1, the J call TRBJ2-5; D unclear. CDR3 size: 16 residues. V was pared by 5 bases and J by 0 bases, with 19 bases between. From germline, CDR1 is SQVTM and CDR2 ANQGSEA. The CDR3 here is CSVPSPGRANQETQYF. The CDR3 DNA sequence: TGCAGCGTTCCGTCACCAGGACGGGCCAACCAAGAGACCCAGTACTTC.

V gene TRBV10-3 combines with J gene TRBJ2-7; 8 nucleotides match TRBD1. CDR3 length: 16 amino acids. Trimming at V came to 2 bases and at J to 4 bases, leaving 10 bases not matched to a gene. Germline V lookup: CDR1 ENHRY, CDR2 SYGVKD. The CDR3 DNA sequence: TGTGCCATCAGTGAGGGAAGACAGGGGTTCAGATACGAGCAGTACTTC. This gives the protein CAISEGRQGFRYEQYF.

This clonotype was detected many times. The rearrangement links TRBV12-3 or TRBV12-4 to TRBJ2-7, with 7 bases identical to TRBD2. The trim removed 5 bases at V and 7 bases at J, leaving 8 bases unmatched. The CDR3 has 13 residues. The CDR3 nucleotides are TGTGCCAGCAGTATCCCTGGGAGGGCGGAGCAGTACTTC. Translated: CASSIPGRAEQYF.

The sample holds many counts of this clonotype. The rearrangement links TRBV28 to TRBJ1-1; D is possibly TRBD1 (5 bases). The CDR3 consists of 14 residues. Germline values: CDR1 MDHEN, CDR2 SYDVKM. V was clipped by 5 bases and J by 2 bases, with 12 bases between them. CDR3 residues: CASSPVQDNTEAFF. The CDR3 nucleotides read TGTGCCAGCAGTCCAGTACAGGATAACACTGAAGCTTTCTTT.

Concerning this clonotype itself: The junction departs from the called germline gene at one end, perhaps through a read error. This chain links TRBV11-3 with TRBJ2-1; no clear D. There are 13 residues in the CDR3. Germline lookup yields CDR1 SGHNT and CDR2 YENEEA. The CDR3 DNA reads as TGTGCCAGCAGCTTAGGTATGAACAATCAGCAGTTCTTC. It is translated as CASSLGMNNQQFF.

The rearrangement joins TRBV20-1 to TRBJ2-4; D is undetermined. Germline CDR1 DFQATT, CDR2 SNEGSKA (reference sequence). This CDR3 has 11 amino acids. Trimming removed 4 bases at V and 12 bases at J, with 13 bases between. CDR3 residues: CSATFGVSQYF. For the CDR3, the DNA is TGCAGTGCTACTTTTGGTGTCAGTCAGTACTTC.

This clonotype appeared many times. This chain joins TRBV14 and TRBJ2-3, with 13 bases that match TRBD2. V trimming: 6 bases; J trimming: 3 bases; junction bases outside the gene matches: 6. Germline V gene sequence: CDR1 SGHDN, CDR2 FVKESK. This CDR3 spans 16 amino acids. The CDR3 spells CASRGLAGIGTDTQYF. The CDR3 DNA is TGTGCCAGCAGGGGACTAGCGGGAATCGGGACAGATACGCAGTATTTT.

This chain links TRBV12-3 or TRBV12-4 with TRBJ2-7; 9 bases match TRBD1. The trim removed 5 bases at V and 3 bases at J, leaving 20 bases unmatched. The CDR3 covers 19 residues. The CDR3 is CASSPTFPGQGEGYYEQYF. The CDR3 DNA sequence: TGTGCCAGCAGTCCCACCTTCCCGGGACAGGGAGAGGGCTACTACGAGCAGTACTTC.

This clonotype was observed many times. The chain combines TRBV5-6 with TRBJ2-1, with a tentative D call TRBD1 (5 bases). CDR3 length: 17 residues. Trimming took 0 bases from V and 4 from J, leaving 17 bases between them. The germline CDR1 and CDR2 sequences are SGHDT and YYEEEE. The CDR3 nucleotides read TGTGCCAGCAGCTTGGTTGGCAGGGTGAGGACATACAATGAGCAGTTCTTC. This gives the protein CASSLVGRVRTYNEQFF.